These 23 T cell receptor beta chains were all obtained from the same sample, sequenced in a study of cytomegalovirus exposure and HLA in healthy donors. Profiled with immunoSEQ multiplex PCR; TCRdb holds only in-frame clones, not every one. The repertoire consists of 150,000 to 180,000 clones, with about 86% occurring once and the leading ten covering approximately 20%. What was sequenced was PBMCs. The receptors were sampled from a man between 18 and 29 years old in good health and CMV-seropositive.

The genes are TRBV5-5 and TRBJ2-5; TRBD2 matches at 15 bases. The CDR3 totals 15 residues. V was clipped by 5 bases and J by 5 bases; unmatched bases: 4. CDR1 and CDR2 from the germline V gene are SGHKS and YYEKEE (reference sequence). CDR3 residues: CASSSGLAGGETQYF. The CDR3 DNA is TGTGCCAGCAGTTCGGGACTAGCGGGAGGCGAGACCCAGTACTTC.

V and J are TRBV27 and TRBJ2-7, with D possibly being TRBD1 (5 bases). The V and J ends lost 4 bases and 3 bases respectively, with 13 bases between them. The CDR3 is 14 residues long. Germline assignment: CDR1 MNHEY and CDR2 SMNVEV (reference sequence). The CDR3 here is CASSSGKGFYEQYF. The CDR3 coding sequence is TGTGCCAGCAGTTCGGGCAAGGGGTTCTACGAGCAGTACTTC.

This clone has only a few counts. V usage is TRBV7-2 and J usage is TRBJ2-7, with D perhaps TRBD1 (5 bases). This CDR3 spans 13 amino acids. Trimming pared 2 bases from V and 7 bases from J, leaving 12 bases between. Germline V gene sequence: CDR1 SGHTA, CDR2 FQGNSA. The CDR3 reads CASSLNAAGEQYF. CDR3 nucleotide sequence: TGTGCCAGCAGCTTAAACGCGGCAGGGGAGCAGTACTTC.

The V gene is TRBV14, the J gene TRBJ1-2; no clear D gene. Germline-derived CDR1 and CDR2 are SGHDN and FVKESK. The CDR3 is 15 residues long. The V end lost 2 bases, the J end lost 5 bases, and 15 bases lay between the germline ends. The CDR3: CASSQQSGRKYGYTF. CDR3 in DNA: TGTGCCAGCAGCCAACAGTCCGGGAGGAAATATGGCTACACCTTC. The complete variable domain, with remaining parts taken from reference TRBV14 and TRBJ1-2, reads EAGVTQFPSHSVIEKGQTVTLRCDPISGHDNLYWYRRVMGKEIKFLLHFVKESKQDESGMPNNRFLAERTGGTYSTLKVQPAELEDSGVYFCASSQQSGRKYGYTFGSGTRLTVV.

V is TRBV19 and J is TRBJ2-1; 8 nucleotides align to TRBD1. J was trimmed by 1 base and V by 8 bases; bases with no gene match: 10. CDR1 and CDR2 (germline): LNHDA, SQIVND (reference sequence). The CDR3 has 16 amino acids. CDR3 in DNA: TGTGCCAGTGGCCTCGGACAGGGAGGTTCCTACAATGAGCAGTTCTTC. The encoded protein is CASGLGQGGSYNEQFF.

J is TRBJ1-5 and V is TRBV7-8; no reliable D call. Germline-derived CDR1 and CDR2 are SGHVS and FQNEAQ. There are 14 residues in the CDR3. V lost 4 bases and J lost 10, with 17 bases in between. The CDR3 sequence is CASSSTRRARPQHF. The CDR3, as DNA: TGTGCCAGCAGCTCTACACGGAGGGCGCGACCCCAGCATTTT.

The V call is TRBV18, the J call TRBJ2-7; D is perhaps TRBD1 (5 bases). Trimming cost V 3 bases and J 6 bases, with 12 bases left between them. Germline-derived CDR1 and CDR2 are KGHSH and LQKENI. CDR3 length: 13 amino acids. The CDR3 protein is CASSPTAAFEQYF. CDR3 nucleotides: TGTGCCAGCTCACCGACAGCAGCGTTCGAGCAGTACTTC. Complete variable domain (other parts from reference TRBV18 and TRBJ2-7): NAGVMQNPRHLVRRRGQEARLRCSPMKGHSHVYWYRQLPEEGLKFMVYLQKENIIDESGMPKERFSAEFPKEGPSILRIQQVVRGDSAAYFCASSPTAAFEQYFGPGTRLTVT.

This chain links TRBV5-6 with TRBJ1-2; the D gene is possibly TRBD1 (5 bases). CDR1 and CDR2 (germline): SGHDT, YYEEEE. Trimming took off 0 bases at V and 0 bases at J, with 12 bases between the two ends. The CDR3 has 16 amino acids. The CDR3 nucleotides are TGTGCCAGCAGCTTGGACGGCGGGGGAGCTAACTATGGCTACACCTTC. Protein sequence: CASSLDGGGANYGYTF.

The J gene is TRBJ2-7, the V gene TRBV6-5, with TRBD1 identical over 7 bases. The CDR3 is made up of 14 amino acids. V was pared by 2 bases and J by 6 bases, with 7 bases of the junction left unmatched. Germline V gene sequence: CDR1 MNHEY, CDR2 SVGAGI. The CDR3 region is CASSYNFKGAEQYF. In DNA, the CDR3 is TGTGCCAGCAGTTACAACTTTAAGGGGGCCGAGCAGTACTTC.

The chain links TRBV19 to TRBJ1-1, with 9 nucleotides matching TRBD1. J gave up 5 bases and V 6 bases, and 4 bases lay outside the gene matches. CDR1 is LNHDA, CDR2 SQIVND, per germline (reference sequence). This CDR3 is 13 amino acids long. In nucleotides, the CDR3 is TGTGCCAGTAGCAACAGGGGGCAGACTGAAGCTTTCTTT. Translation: CASSNRGQTEAFF.

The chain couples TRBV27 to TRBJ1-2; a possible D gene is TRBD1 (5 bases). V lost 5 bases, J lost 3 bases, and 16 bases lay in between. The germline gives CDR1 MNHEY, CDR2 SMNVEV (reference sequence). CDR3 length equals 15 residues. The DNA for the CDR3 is TGTGCCAGCAGTACTCGACAGAAAACCCACTATGGCTACACCTTC. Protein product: CASSTRQKTHYGYTF.

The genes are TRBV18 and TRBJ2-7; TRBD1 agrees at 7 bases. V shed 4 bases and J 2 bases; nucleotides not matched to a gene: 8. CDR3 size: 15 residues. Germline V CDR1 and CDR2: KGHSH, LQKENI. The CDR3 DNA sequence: TGTGCCAGCTCACTCTGGGGGACAGCTCCCTACGAGCAGTACTTC. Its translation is CASSLWGTAPYEQYF.

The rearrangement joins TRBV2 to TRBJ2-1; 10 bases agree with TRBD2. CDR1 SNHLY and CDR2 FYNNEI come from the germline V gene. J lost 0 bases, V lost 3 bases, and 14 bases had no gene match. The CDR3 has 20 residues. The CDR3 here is CASSDLALRKRGGSYNEQFF. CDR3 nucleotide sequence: TGTGCCAGCAGTGACTTGGCCCTCCGGAAGCGGGGGGGCTCCTACAATGAGCAGTTCTTC. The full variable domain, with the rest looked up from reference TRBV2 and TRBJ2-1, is EPEVTQTPSHQVTQMGQEVILRCVPISNHLYFYWYRQILGQKVEFLVSFYNNEISEKSEIFDDQFSVERPDGSNFTLKIRSTKLEDSAMYFCASSDLALRKRGGSYNEQFFGPGTRLTVL.

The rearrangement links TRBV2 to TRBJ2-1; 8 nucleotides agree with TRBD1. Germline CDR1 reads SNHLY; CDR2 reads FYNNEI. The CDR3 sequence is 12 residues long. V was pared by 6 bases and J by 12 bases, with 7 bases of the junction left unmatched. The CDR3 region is CASSSTGEGQFF. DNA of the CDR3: TGTGCCAGCAGCTCGACAGGGGAAGGGCAGTTCTTC.

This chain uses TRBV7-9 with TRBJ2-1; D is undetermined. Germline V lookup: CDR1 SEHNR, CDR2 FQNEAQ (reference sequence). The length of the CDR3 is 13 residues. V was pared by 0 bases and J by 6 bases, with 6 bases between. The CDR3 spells CASSLASGNEQFF. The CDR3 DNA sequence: TGTGCCAGCAGCTTAGCTTCGGGCAATGAGCAGTTCTTC.

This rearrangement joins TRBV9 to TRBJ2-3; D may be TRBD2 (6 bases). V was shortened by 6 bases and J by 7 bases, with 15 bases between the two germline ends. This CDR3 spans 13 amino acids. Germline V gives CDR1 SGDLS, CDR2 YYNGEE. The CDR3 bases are TGTGCCAGCACCGGGACTCTACCCAATACGCAGTATTTT. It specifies CASTGTLPNTQYF.

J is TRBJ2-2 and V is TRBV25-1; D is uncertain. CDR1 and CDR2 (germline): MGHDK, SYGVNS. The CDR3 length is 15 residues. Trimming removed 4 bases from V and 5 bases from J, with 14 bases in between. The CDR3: CASSATAARTGELFF. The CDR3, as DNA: TGTGCCAGCAGTGCAACGGCGGCGAGGACCGGGGAGCTGTTTTTT.

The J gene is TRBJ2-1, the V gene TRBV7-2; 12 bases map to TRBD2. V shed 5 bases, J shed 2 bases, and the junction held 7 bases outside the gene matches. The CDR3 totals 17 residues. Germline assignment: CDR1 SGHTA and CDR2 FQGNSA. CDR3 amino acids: CASSLQTSGGPYNEQFF. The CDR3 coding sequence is TGTGCCAGCAGCCTCCAGACTAGCGGGGGACCCTACAATGAGCAGTTCTTC.

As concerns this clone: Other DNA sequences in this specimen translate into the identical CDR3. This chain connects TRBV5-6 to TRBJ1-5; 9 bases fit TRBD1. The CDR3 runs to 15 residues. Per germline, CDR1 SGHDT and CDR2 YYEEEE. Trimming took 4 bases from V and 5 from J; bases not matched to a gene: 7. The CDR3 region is CASSRRDRVHQPQHF. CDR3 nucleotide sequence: TGTGCCAGCAGCCGTAGGGACAGGGTCCATCAGCCCCAGCATTTT.

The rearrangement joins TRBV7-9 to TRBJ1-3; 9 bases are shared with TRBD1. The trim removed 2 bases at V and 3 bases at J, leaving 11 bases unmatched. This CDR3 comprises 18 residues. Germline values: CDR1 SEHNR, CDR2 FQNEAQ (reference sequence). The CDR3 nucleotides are TGTGCCAGCAGCTTATCACAGGGGGCGGATATTTATGGAAACACCATATATTTT. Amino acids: CASSLSQGADIYGNTIYF.

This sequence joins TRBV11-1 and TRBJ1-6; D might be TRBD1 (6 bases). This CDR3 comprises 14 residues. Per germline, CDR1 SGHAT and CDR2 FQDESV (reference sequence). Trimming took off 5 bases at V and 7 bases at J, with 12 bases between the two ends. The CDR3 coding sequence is TGTGCCAGCAGCCCAGGGGAAGCAAATTCACCCCTCCACTTT. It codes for CASSPGEANSPLHF.

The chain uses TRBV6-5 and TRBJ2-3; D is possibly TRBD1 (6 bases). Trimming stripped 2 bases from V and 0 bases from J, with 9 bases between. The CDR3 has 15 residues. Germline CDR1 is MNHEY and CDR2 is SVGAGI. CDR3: CASSYGQTSTDTQYF. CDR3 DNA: TGTGCCAGCAGTTACGGACAGACTAGCACAGATACGCAGTATTTT.

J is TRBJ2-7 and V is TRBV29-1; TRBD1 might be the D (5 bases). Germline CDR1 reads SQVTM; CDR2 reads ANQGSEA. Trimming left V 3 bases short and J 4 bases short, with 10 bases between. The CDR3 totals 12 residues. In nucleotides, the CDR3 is TGCAGCGTTGAGGGGCGAGCTTACGAGCAGTACTTC. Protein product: CSVEGRAYEQYF.